Listed below are T cell receptor beta chains from one sample, sequenced in a study of T cell responses to AZD1222 COVID-19 vaccine. Produced via immunoSEQ multiplex PCR; TCRdb's table is partial and in-frame only. The table shows about 150,000 clones, with approximately 83% occurring only once. The sample was peripheral blood, taken on day 0 of AZD1222 vaccination. All receptors come from an adult in good health. Both conserved end residues are part of each CDR3. Each record gives: V gene, clone size, J gene, CDR3 protein. Rows may omit the clone size; those that give it use once, few, many or a size class.

V gene: TRBV20-1
clone size: NA
J gene: TRBJ2-1
CDR3 protein: CSASTGLAVYNEQFF

V gene: TRBV28
clone size: NA
J gene: TRBJ1-5
CDR3 protein: CASSLFREAQPQHF

V gene: TRBV24-1
clone size: NA
J gene: TRBJ1-3
CDR3 protein: CATSVRLQGHLRNTIYF

V gene: TRBV28
clone size: NA
J gene: TRBJ2-3
CDR3 protein: CASSLSGGTNTQYF

V gene: TRBV5-1
clone size: NA
J gene: TRBJ1-5
CDR3 protein: CASSSEGGQPQHF

V gene: TRBV3-1/TRBV3-2
clone size: NA
J gene: TRBJ1-2
CDR3 protein: CASSQEGAASYGYTF

V gene: TRBV5-4
clone size: NA
J gene: TRBJ2-1
CDR3 protein: CASSLADSGVDEQFF

V gene: TRBV6-1
clone size: NA
J gene: TRBJ2-1
CDR3 protein: CASSDWGDRSYDEQFF

V gene: TRBV29-1
clone size: NA
J gene: TRBJ1-5
CDR3 protein: CSVGDSNRPQHF

V gene: TRBV11-2
clone size: few
J gene: TRBJ2-3
CDR3 protein: CASSSPSTGIDTQYF

V gene: TRBV4-1
clone size: NA
J gene: TRBJ1-4
CDR3 protein: CASSQEGDRGLREKLFF

V gene: TRBV11-2
clone size: few
J gene: TRBJ2-7
CDR3 protein: CASSSRLAGPYEQYF

V gene: TRBV3-1/TRBV3-2
clone size: NA
J gene: TRBJ2-7
CDR3 protein: CASSPDPGRSYEQYF

V gene: TRBV4-2
clone size: NA
J gene: TRBJ1-4
CDR3 protein: CASSQGDTPPANEKLFF

V gene: TRBV9
clone size: NA
J gene: TRBJ2-1
CDR3 protein: CASSVRTSSVNEQFF

V gene: TRBV2
clone size: NA
J gene: TRBJ1-4
CDR3 protein: CASKTGPTNEKLFF

V gene: TRBV5-1
clone size: NA
J gene: TRBJ2-1
CDR3 protein: CASSSGSSSYNEQFF

V gene: TRBV6-4
clone size: NA
J gene: TRBJ2-3
CDR3 protein: CASSEERADTQYF

V gene: TRBV5-1
clone size: once
J gene: TRBJ1-1
CDR3 protein: CASSLELNTEAFF

V gene: TRBV7-6
clone size: NA
J gene: TRBJ1-3
CDR3 protein: CASSPGQGNTIYF

V gene: TRBV19
clone size: once
J gene: TRBJ1-5
CDR3 protein: CASSIIGSNQPQHF

V gene: TRBV7-2
clone size: NA
J gene: TRBJ1-5
CDR3 protein: CASRGEGNQPQHF

V gene: TRBV7-9
clone size: NA
J gene: TRBJ1-4
CDR3 protein: CASSWSGEKLFF

V gene: TRBV12-3/TRBV12-4
clone size: NA
J gene: TRBJ1-3
CDR3 protein: CASSLDRSNTIYF

V gene: TRBV5-1
clone size: NA
J gene: TRBJ2-2
CDR3 protein: CASSSLDRDEFTGELFF

V gene: TRBV15
clone size: NA
J gene: TRBJ2-2
CDR3 protein: CATSRVMGTGELFF

V gene: TRBV12-3/TRBV12-4
clone size: once
J gene: TRBJ1-1
CDR3 protein: CASTRSGAAFF

V gene: TRBV12-3/TRBV12-4
clone size: NA
J gene: TRBJ1-1
CDR3 protein: CASSPGTGSEAFF

V gene: TRBV24-1
clone size: NA
J gene: TRBJ1-2
CDR3 protein: CATSDPTDYGYTF

V gene: TRBV10-2
clone size: NA
J gene: TRBJ1-5
CDR3 protein: CASRKERGQPQHF

V gene: TRBV19
clone size: NA
J gene: TRBJ1-1
CDR3 protein: CASSRSGALSTEAFF

V gene: TRBV7-9
clone size: NA
J gene: TRBJ1-1
CDR3 protein: CASSLLGTGGKNAEAFF

V gene: TRBV27
clone size: NA
J gene: TRBJ2-1
CDR3 protein: CASSLQTGVYEQFF

V gene: TRBV5-8
clone size: NA
J gene: TRBJ2-7
CDR3 protein: CASSFNTGGEQYF

V gene: TRBV19
clone size: NA
J gene: TRBJ1-5
CDR3 protein: CASSKTTGNQPQHF

V gene: TRBV6-5
clone size: NA
J gene: TRBJ1-1
CDR3 protein: CASSSRGGPTEAFF

V gene: TRBV30
clone size: NA
J gene: TRBJ2-3
CDR3 protein: CAWSGVLRDTQYF

V gene: TRBV11-3
clone size: NA
J gene: TRBJ1-1
CDR3 protein: CASSYRDRGEAFF

V gene: TRBV18
clone size: NA
J gene: TRBJ2-3
CDR3 protein: CASSNLGGFADTQYF

V gene: TRBV24-1
clone size: NA
J gene: TRBJ2-3
CDR3 protein: CATSEINTDTQYF

V gene: TRBV10-1
clone size: once
J gene: TRBJ1-2
CDR3 protein: CASSGVRGDYGYTF

V gene: TRBV7-2
clone size: NA
J gene: TRBJ1-1
CDR3 protein: CASSPKWGANTEAFF

V gene: TRBV7-9
clone size: NA
J gene: TRBJ1-6
CDR3 protein: CASSSFTGLMQGPLHF

V gene: TRBV2
clone size: NA
J gene: TRBJ2-2
CDR3 protein: CASSHKMGLAGPAAGELFF

V gene: TRBV5-4
clone size: NA
J gene: TRBJ1-6
CDR3 protein: CASSSPAVLENSPLHF

V gene: TRBV3-1/TRBV3-2
clone size: NA
J gene: TRBJ1-3
CDR3 protein: CASSFPTRNTIYF

V gene: TRBV5-4
clone size: once
J gene: TRBJ2-3
CDR3 protein: CASSLQGVDTQYF

V gene: TRBV6-5
clone size: NA
J gene: TRBJ1-2
CDR3 protein: CASSPGQGRYTF

V gene: TRBV2
clone size: NA
J gene: TRBJ2-1
CDR3 protein: CASSVTGGEEFF

V gene: TRBV7-5
clone size: NA
J gene: TRBJ2-7
CDR3 protein: CARSKWTGQVEQYF

V gene: TRBV6-5
clone size: NA
J gene: TRBJ1-1
CDR3 protein: CASSYSQVGSAEAFF